This record concerns one T cell receptor (beta chain) sequence. Its target is unknown. Clones were sequenced by immunoSEQ multiplex PCR, and TCRdb holds only the in-frame ones, with some missing. Altogether 180,000 or so clones are present, roughly 91% being singletons, with the ten largest covering roughly 26%. This entry comes from a study of T cell responses to AZD1222 COVID-19 vaccine. CDR1 is SGDLS and CDR2 is YYNGEE in the germline V gene. CDR3 size: 16 residues. With 6 bases clipped from V and 7 bases from J, the junction kept 13 bases outside the gene matches. Regarding the study as a whole: The sample set comprised mostly white British donors with more females, and clonal diversity was possibly underestimated. AZD1222 recipients seropositive at baseline numbered only six.

The sequenced sample was peripheral blood, obtained 28 days after the second AZD1222 dose. The receptor's source is an adult who received the AZD1222 COVID-19 vaccine. The chain recombines TRBV9 with TRBJ2-1; 10 nucleotides match TRBD2. The CDR3 loop is CASNLLGLAALNEQFF. CDR3 DNA: TGTGCCAGCAACCTTCTTGGACTAGCGGCCCTAAATGAGCAGTTCTTC.